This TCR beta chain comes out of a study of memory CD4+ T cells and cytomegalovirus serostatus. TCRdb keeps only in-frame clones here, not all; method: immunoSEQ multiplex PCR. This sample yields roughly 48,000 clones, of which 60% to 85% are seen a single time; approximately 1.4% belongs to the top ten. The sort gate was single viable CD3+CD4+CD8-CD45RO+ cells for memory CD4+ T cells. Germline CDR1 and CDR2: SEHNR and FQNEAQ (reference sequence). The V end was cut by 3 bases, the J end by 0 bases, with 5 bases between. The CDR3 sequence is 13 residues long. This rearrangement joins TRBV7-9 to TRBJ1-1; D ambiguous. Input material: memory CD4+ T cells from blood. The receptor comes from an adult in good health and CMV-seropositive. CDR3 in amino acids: CASSLSMNTEAFF. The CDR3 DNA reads TGTGCCAGCAGCTTGTCCATGAACACTGAAGCTTTCTTT.